The clone carrying this T cell receptor beta chain has a handful of counts. This specimen belongs to a study of blood T cell repertoires in COVID-19. Study information: The study drew acute and convalescent COVID-19 samples from the United States, Italy and Spain. T cells, B-cell-depleted T cells, or PBMCs supplied cDNA or gDNA.

J gave up 5 bases and V 4 bases, and 12 bases lay outside the gene matches. Germline V lookup: CDR1 SGDLS, CDR2 YYNGEE. The CDR3 spans 17 residues. Per the original methods: Counts of nucleated cells, estimated from reference gene primer amplification, were obtained. Generated by immunoSEQ multiplex PCR, the TCRdb table keeps only in-frame clones and is missing some. The V and J calls and clone size come from that table; D and trimming were worked out from the DNA. The table records about 260,000 clones, 75% to 90% of them present only once. This rearrangement joins TRBV9 to TRBJ1-6; 7 nucleotides align to TRBD1. The receptor comes from a woman aged 35 to 49 who had recovered from COVID-19. Sequencing used peripheral blood. The CDR3 DNA is TGTGCCAGCAGCCCAGGGGACAGTCCCGCGCATAATTCACCCCTCCACTTT. It codes for CASSPGDSPAHNSPLHF.